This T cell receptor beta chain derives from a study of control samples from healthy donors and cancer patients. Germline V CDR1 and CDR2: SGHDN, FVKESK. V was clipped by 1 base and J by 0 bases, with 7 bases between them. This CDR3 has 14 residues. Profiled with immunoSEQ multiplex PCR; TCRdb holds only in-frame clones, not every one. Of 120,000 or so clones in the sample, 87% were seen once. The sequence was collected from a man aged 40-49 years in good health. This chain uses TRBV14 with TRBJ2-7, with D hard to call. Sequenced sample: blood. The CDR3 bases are TGTGCCAGCAGCCAAGCTGCAGGCTCCTACGAGCAGTACTTC. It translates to CASSQAAGSYEQYF.